This TCR beta chain was obtained from a study of STAT5B mutations in CD4+ large granular lymphocyte leukemia. As for the study in general: Healthy donors showed HLA-associated enrichment of the CDR3 'QG' motif.

This clone has more than one count but fewer than ten. Sequencing was at survey level. Data came from immunoSEQ multiplex PCR; TCRdb stores just in-frame clones and leaves some out. The sample includes around 30,000 clones, about 82% of them seen just once. Control samples were healthy donors' buffy coats. CDR1 and CDR2 (germline): SGHKS, YYEKEE (reference sequence). The CDR3 is made up of 15 amino acids. Trimming left V 1 base short and J 0 bases short, with 8 bases between. The clonotype originates from a human donor in good health. Specimen: CD4+ T cells from blood buffy coats. This chain links TRBV5-5 with TRBJ2-1; a possible D gene is TRBD1 (5 bases). CDR3 sequence (DNA): TGTGCCAGCAGCTTGCGCGACAGCTCCTACAATGAGCAGTTCTTC. As protein: CASSLRDSSYNEQFF.